The TCR beta chain described here comes from a study of blood T cell repertoires in COVID-19. Study in general: Acute and convalescent COVID-19 specimens originated in the United States, Italy and Spain. From T cells, B-cell-depleted T cells, or PBMCs came the material, which was cDNA or gDNA.

Germline CDR1 reads KGHSH; CDR2 reads LQKENI. The CDR3 runs to 17 residues. V lost 3 bases and J lost 4; bases outside the gene matches: 12. Authors' analysis steps: Counts of nucleated cells, estimated from reference gene primer amplification, were obtained. Assay: immunoSEQ multiplex PCR; the TCRdb copy retains only in-frame clones and omits some. The V and J calls and clone size were taken over from that table, and D and trimming were inferred from the DNA. The table shows a few hundred thousand clones, with around 83% occurring only once. What was sequenced was peripheral blood. This clonotype originated in a woman aged 45-59 years with acute or convalescent COVID-19. The J gene is TRBJ1-2, the V gene TRBV18; 9 nucleotides align to TRBD1. The CDR3 sequence is CASSPGQGTGTAYGYTF. The CDR3 coding sequence is TGTGCCAGCTCACCCGGACAGGGGACGGGAACGGCCTATGGCTACACCTTC.